Following are 5 T cell receptor beta chains from one sample sequenced in a study of siplizumab effects on memory and regulatory T cells (dated by TCRdb to about 2019). Library generation was performed with the immunoSEQ multiplex PCR assay. TCRdb retrieved this table from immuneACCESS and kept in-frame rearrangements only. Not all clones are present; in checked studies, unresolved V genes account for under half, and no reason is known for the remainder. The sample contains over 55,000 clones, approximately 87% of them found a single time. In total, the top ten clones hold about 3.8% of the sample. Material: memory CD4+ T cells sorted from blood. The cell subset or site label for this specimen denotes: unstimulated CD4+ memory T cells. These TCRs come from a human donor in good health.

The V call is TRBV19, the J call TRBJ1-4; D perhaps matches TRBD1 (5 bases). Trimming pared 4 bases from V and 0 bases from J, leaving 12 bases between. This CDR3 spans 16 amino acids. In germline, CDR1 is LNHDA, CDR2 SQIVND (reference sequence). In nucleotides, the CDR3 is TGTGCCAGTAGTACACGTCCGGGGGCAACTAATGAAAAACTGTTTTTT. It specifies CASSTRPGATNEKLFF. The full variable domain, its missing parts supplied by reference TRBV19 and TRBJ1-4, is DGGITQSPKYLFRKEGQNVTLSCEQNLNHDAMYWYRQDPGQGLRLIYYSQIVNDFQKGDIAEGYSVSREKKESFPLTVTSAQKNPTAFYLCASSTRPGATNEKLFFGSGTQLSVL.

CDR3 amino acids: CASSRGLAALDTQYF. The CDR3 coding sequence is TGTGCCAGCAGCCGGGGACTAGCGGCTTTAGATACGCAGTATTTT. The gene calls are TRBV5-6 and TRBJ2-3; 11 nucleotides match TRBD2. The CDR3 sequence is 15 residues long. V gave up 4 bases and J gave up 5 bases; unmatched junction bases: 6. Per the germline V gene, CDR1 is SGHDT and CDR2 is YYEEEE.

The V call is TRBV5-6, the J call TRBJ1-2; 7 nucleotides line up with TRBD1. Trimming removed 6 bases from V and 7 bases from J; junction bases left unmatched: 9. The CDR3 extends over 13 amino acids. In germline, CDR1 is SGHDT, CDR2 YYEEEE. Here the CDR3 DNA reads TGTGCCAGCAATCCGACAGGGCGTCCTGGCTACACCTTC. Translating gives CASNPTGRPGYTF.

The V call is TRBV9, the J call TRBJ2-5; either TRBD1 or TRBD2 may supply D (5 bases each). Germline lookup yields CDR1 SGDLS and CDR2 YYNGEE. V lost 3 bases and J lost 5, with 17 bases in between. CDR3 length equals 15 residues. The CDR3 nucleotides read TGTGCCAGCAGCGACGGACCGGGACGAGGGGAGACCCAGTACTTC. Amino acid sequence: CASSDGPGRGETQYF.

The chain links TRBV4-1 to TRBJ2-2; D is uncertain. Germline V CDR1 and CDR2: MGHRA, YSYEKL. The ends were cut back, 1 base at V and 0 bases at J, with 9 bases in the middle. This CDR3 is built from 16 residues. In DNA, the CDR3 is TGCGCCAGCAGCCAAGCTCTCACCGCGAACACCGGGGAGCTGTTTTTT. Translated, it gives CASSQALTANTGELFF.